The 32 T cell receptor beta chains listed next were all sequenced from one sample in a study of cytomegalovirus exposure and HLA in healthy donors. Primers: 60 Vbeta forward and 13 Jbeta reverse. Using immunoSEQ multiplex PCR, the repertoire was profiled, and TCRdb retains in-frame clones only, with some absent. The sample has about 160,000 clones, more than 75% seen once. Sequences were obtained from PBMCs. Every receptor here comes from a man aged 18 to 29 in good health and CMV-seropositive.

The chain employs TRBV5-4 and TRBJ2-3; 9 bases agree with TRBD2. This CDR3 contains 15 residues. The germline V gene has CDR1 SGHNT and CDR2 YYREEE (reference sequence). The trim removed 4 bases at V and 2 bases at J, leaving 5 bases unmatched. The chain's CDR3 is CASSPRLADTDTQYF. As DNA, the CDR3 is TGTGCCAGCAGCCCCAGACTAGCGGACACAGATACGCAGTATTTT.

The chain is built from TRBV29-1 and TRBJ1-2, with D uncertain. Trimming removed 0 bases at V and 7 bases at J, with 6 bases between. Germline CDR1 SQVTM, CDR2 ANQGSEA. This CDR3 is built from 11 residues. In DNA, the CDR3 is TGCAGCGTTGAAGATCGCGGTGGCTACACCTTC. Translating it yields CSVEDRGGYTF.

The chain recombines TRBV9 with TRBJ1-5, with 8 bases identical to TRBD1. The CDR3 is 15 amino acids. J was trimmed by 9 bases and V by 4 bases; bases with no gene match: 12. Germline lookup yields CDR1 SGDLS and CDR2 YYNGEE. For the CDR3, the DNA is TGTGCCAGCAGCCCCGAAGGACAGGGTTCCTGGCCCCAGCATTTT. Translating it yields CASSPEGQGSWPQHF.

This chain uses TRBV6-1 with TRBJ2-3, with a weak D call TRBD2 (6 bases). The CDR3 sequence is 15 residues long. The V gene lost 6 bases and the J gene lost 2 bases, with 15 bases spanning the gap. Germline CDR1 and CDR2: MNHNS and SASEGT. The CDR3 reads CASRGGTSHTDTQYF. DNA for the CDR3: TGTGCCAGCAGGGGGGGTACAAGCCACACAGATACGCAGTATTTT.

The chain employs TRBV25-1 and TRBJ2-1; 9 bases map to TRBD2. V lost 7 bases to trimming and J lost 7 bases; unmatched junction nucleotides: 5. CDR3 length: 13 amino acids. Per the germline V gene, CDR1 is MGHDK and CDR2 is SYGVNS. In DNA form, the CDR3 reads TGTGCCAGCAATAGCGGGAGAGTGAATGAGCAGTTCTTC. It encodes CASNSGRVNEQFF.

This chain connects TRBV6-4 to TRBJ2-2, with TRBD2 matching 9 bases. CDR1 MRHNA and CDR2 SNTAGT come from the germline V gene. The trim removed 0 bases at V and 3 bases at J, leaving 5 bases unmatched. This CDR3 contains 17 residues. CDR3 sequence: CASSDSRLAGHTGELFF. In DNA form, the CDR3 reads TGTGCCAGCAGTGACTCAAGGCTAGCGGGGCACACCGGGGAGCTGTTTTTT.

The rearrangement uses TRBV27 and TRBJ2-5, with D uncertain. Germline-derived CDR1 and CDR2 are MNHEY and SMNVEV (reference sequence). This CDR3 comprises 13 residues. Trimming pared 8 bases from V and 7 bases from J, leaving 17 bases between. This CDR3 reads CASPPHKEATQYF. The CDR3 DNA reads TGTGCCAGCCCCCCCCACAAAGAGGCGACCCAGTACTTC.

The chain links TRBV19 to TRBJ2-2, with 10 positions matching TRBD1. Germline loops: CDR1 LNHDA, CDR2 SQIVND (reference sequence). Trimming at V came to 8 bases and at J to 4 bases, leaving 4 bases not matched to a gene. This CDR3 has 14 amino acids. The CDR3 nucleotides read TGTGCCAGTGGGGACAGGGGAGGCACCGGGGAGCTGTTTTTT. This sequence encodes CASGDRGGTGELFF.

The gene calls are TRBV19 and TRBJ1-4, with 7 bases lining up with TRBD1. Germline V gives CDR1 LNHDA, CDR2 SQIVND (reference sequence). This CDR3 has 14 amino acids. Losses at the gene ends were 4 bases for V and 5 bases for J; bases not matched to a gene: 4. DNA of the CDR3: TGTGCCAGTAGTAACCAGGGACAGAATGAAAAACTGTTTTTT. Protein sequence: CASSNQGQNEKLFF.

J is TRBJ2-1 and V is TRBV11-1, with 7 bases that match TRBD1. Trimming at V came to 7 bases and at J to 9 bases, leaving 9 bases not matched to a gene. Germline CDR1 and CDR2: SGHAT and FQDESV (reference sequence). The CDR3 extends over 13 amino acids. CDR3 region: CASNSGTEAEQFF. The CDR3 DNA sequence: TGTGCCAGCAACTCCGGGACAGAGGCTGAGCAGTTCTTC.

The J gene is TRBJ1-5, the V gene TRBV5-8; 9 nucleotides line up with TRBD1. In germline, CDR1 is SGHTS, CDR2 YDEGEE. The trim removed 0 bases at V and 2 bases at J, leaving 6 bases unmatched. The CDR3 runs to 17 residues. CDR3 region: CASSLVRQGGGNQPQHF. Written as DNA, the CDR3 is TGTGCCAGCAGCTTGGTCCGACAGGGGGGAGGCAATCAGCCCCAGCATTTT.

The chain employs TRBV5-1 and TRBJ1-4, with D hard to call. V was trimmed by 0 bases and J by 0 bases, leaving 9 bases between them. Germline V CDR1 and CDR2: SGHRS, YFSETQ. This CDR3 region has 16 residues. In nucleotides, the CDR3 is TGCGCCAGCAGCTTGGGATCTAACCCAACTAATGAAAAACTGTTTTTT. Protein product: CASSLGSNPTNEKLFF.

This chain joins TRBV6-1 and TRBJ1-3; D ambiguous. Per the germline V gene, CDR1 is MNHNS and CDR2 is SASEGT. The V gene lost 3 bases and the J gene lost 0 bases, with 12 bases spanning the gap. The CDR3 spans 16 residues. CDR3 residues: CASSDQVPPSGNTIYF. CDR3 bases: TGTGCCAGCAGTGACCAGGTGCCCCCCTCTGGAAACACCATATATTTT.

CDR3 in amino acids: CASSPQGGNSPLHF. CDR3 nucleotides: TGTGCCAGCAGCCCCCAGGGGGGTAATTCACCCCTCCACTTT. V usage is TRBV7-9 and J usage is TRBJ1-6, with 7 bases matching TRBD1. Germline CDR1 SEHNR, CDR2 FQNEAQ (reference sequence). This CDR3 comprises 14 residues. With 5 bases clipped from V and 6 bases from J, the junction kept 4 bases outside the gene matches.

The chain uses TRBV6-4 and TRBJ2-1, with 9 bases matching TRBD2. Germline values: CDR1 MRHNA, CDR2 SNTAGT. V was pared by 0 bases and J by 5 bases, with 5 bases of the junction left unmatched. The CDR3 is made up of 16 amino acids. CDR3: CASSDSQRGENNEQFF. The CDR3, as DNA: TGTGCCAGCAGTGACTCGCAGCGGGGGGAGAACAATGAGCAGTTCTTC.

The chain employs TRBV2 and TRBJ2-2; TRBD1 agrees at 10 bases. From germline, CDR1 is SNHLY and CDR2 FYNNEI. The CDR3 loop spans 14 amino acids. Trimming removed 8 bases from V and 4 bases from J; junction bases left unmatched: 4. In nucleotides, the CDR3 is TGTGCCAGCGTTGGGGACAGGGGCACCGGGGAGCTGTTTTTT. It codes for CASVGDRGTGELFF.

V and J are TRBV7-2 and TRBJ1-6; D not certain. Germline V gene data show CDR1 as SGHTA and CDR2 as FQGNSA. The CDR3 loop spans 16 amino acids. The germline V and J ends were trimmed by 5 bases and 8 bases, with 19 bases remaining between them. DNA of the CDR3: TGTGCCAGCAGCCTCTTAGTGAGGGTAGTGGATTCACCCCTCCACTTT. Translating it yields CASSLLVRVVDSPLHF.

The V and J genes are TRBV28 and TRBJ2-1, with D possibly being TRBD2 (6 bases). Germline loops: CDR1 MDHEN, CDR2 SYDVKM. Trimming took off 5 bases at V and 5 bases at J, with 13 bases between the two ends. The CDR3 is made up of 14 amino acids. In DNA, the CDR3 is TGTGCCAGCAGTCCCGGGACTTTTAACAATGAGCAGTTCTTC. Protein sequence: CASSPGTFNNEQFF.

The chain combines TRBV5-5 with TRBJ1-2; 7 bases map to TRBD1. V lost 3 bases to trimming and J lost 3 bases; unmatched junction nucleotides: 11. Germline CDR1 is SGHKS and CDR2 is YYEKEE (reference sequence). The CDR3 contains 16 residues. The CDR3 DNA reads TGTGCCAGCAGCTCAACCCCCGGGACAGACTACTATGGCTACACCTTC. This gives the protein CASSSTPGTDYYGYTF.

The chain joins TRBV5-1 to TRBJ2-2, with D possibly being TRBD2 (6 bases). The CDR3 extends over 16 amino acids. Germline V gene sequence: CDR1 SGHRS, CDR2 YFSETQ. Trimming removed 0 bases at V and 0 bases at J, with 9 bases between. The CDR3 sequence: CASSLAGVANTGELFF. CDR3 nucleotides: TGCGCCAGCAGCTTGGCGGGGGTGGCGAACACCGGGGAGCTGTTTTTT.

The chain links TRBV6-4 to TRBJ2-2, with D possibly being TRBD1 (6 bases). The CDR3 covers 16 residues. The V gene lost 0 bases and the J gene lost 1 base, with 9 bases spanning the gap. Germline assignment: CDR1 MRHNA and CDR2 SNTAGT. The CDR3 DNA follows: TGTGCCAGCAGTGACTCGACAGGAATGAACACCGGGGAGCTGTTTTTT. It yields the protein CASSDSTGMNTGELFF.

The J gene is TRBJ2-3, the V gene TRBV30; D gene uncertain. There are 11 residues in the CDR3. Trimming shortened V by 0 bases and J by 6 bases, and 4 bases separated the two germline ends. The germline CDR1 and CDR2 sequences are GTSNPN and SVGIG (reference sequence). The CDR3, as DNA: TGTGCCTGGAGTGTACTTGATACGCAGTATTTT. It encodes CAWSVLDTQYF.

The rearrangement links TRBV7-9 to TRBJ1-2; D gene uncertain. The V end was cut by 5 bases, the J end by 8 bases, with 12 bases between. The CDR3 loop spans 12 amino acids. Per the germline V gene, CDR1 is SEHNR and CDR2 is FQNEAQ (reference sequence). CDR3: CASSPDEGGYTF. The CDR3 DNA reads TGTGCCAGCAGCCCCGACGAGGGCGGCTACACCTTC. The entire variable domain, with the rest obtained from reference TRBV7-9 and TRBJ1-2, is as follows: DTGVSQNPRHKITKRGQNVTFRCDPISEHNRLYWYRQTLGQGPEFLTYFQNEAQLEKSRLLSDRFSAERPKGSFSTLEIQRTEQGDSAMYLCASSPDEGGYTFGSGTRLTVV.

V is TRBV9 and J is TRBJ2-3; D is ambiguous. Germline V CDR1 and CDR2: SGDLS, YYNGEE. The CDR3 is made up of 13 amino acids. V was clipped by 1 base and J by 0 bases, with 3 bases between them. This CDR3 is CASSVPSTDTQYF. In DNA, the CDR3 is TGTGCCAGCAGCGTACCTAGCACAGATACGCAGTATTTT.

V gene TRBV27 combines with J gene TRBJ2-3; tentative D call: TRBD1 (6 bases). Trimming took 0 bases from V and 1 from J, leaving 14 bases between them. This CDR3 spans 17 amino acids. Per germline, CDR1 MNHEY and CDR2 SMNVEV (reference sequence). The CDR3 is CASSLSYRELGTDTQYF. CDR3 nucleotide sequence: TGTGCCAGCAGTTTATCCTACAGGGAATTGGGCACAGATACGCAGTATTTT.

As for this clone: The junction departs from the called germline gene at one end, perhaps through a read error. The rearrangement links TRBV7-9 to TRBJ2-3, with 10 bases aligning to TRBD2. CDR1 is SEHNR and CDR2 is FQNEAQ in the germline V gene (reference sequence). The CDR3 has 16 residues. The CDR3 here is CSSSAGLASSTDTQYF. The CDR3 region has the DNA TGTTCCAGCAGCGCGGGACTAGCGTCTAGCACAGATACGCAGTATTTT.

This clone was counted once. The genes are TRBV27 and TRBJ2-5; TRBD2 matches 15 bases. CDR3 size: 16 residues. V shed 5 bases, J shed 5 bases, and the junction held 6 bases outside the gene matches. The germline CDR1 and CDR2 sequences are MNHEY and SMNVEV (reference sequence). The CDR3 protein is CASSPGLAGGYETQYF. In nucleotides, the CDR3 is TGTGCCAGCAGTCCAGGACTAGCGGGAGGGTATGAGACCCAGTACTTC.

The genes are TRBV7-3 and TRBJ1-6; 10 bases align to TRBD1. This CDR3 comprises 15 residues. J was trimmed by 9 bases and V by 2 bases; bases with no gene match: 4. Germline V lookup: CDR1 SGHTA, CDR2 FQGTGA. The CDR3 DNA sequence: TGTGCCAGCAGCTTAGGGACAGGGGTAGGTTCACCCCTCCACTTT. Protein product: CASSLGTGVGSPLHF.

This clone has a single count. The chain carries TRBV29-1 and TRBJ2-1, with 9 bases identical to TRBD2. V lost 5 bases to trimming and J lost 0 bases; unmatched junction nucleotides: 5. The CDR3 is made up of 15 amino acids. Germline V gives CDR1 SQVTM, CDR2 ANQGSEA. The DNA of the CDR3 is TGCAGCGTTAGGGTTAGCGGGAGCTCCTACAATGAGCAGTTCTTC. It is translated as CSVRVSGSSYNEQFF.

The CDR3 sequence is CASSKQGADTEAFF. The CDR3 DNA follows: TGTGCCAGCAGTAAACAGGGGGCCGACACTGAAGCTTTCTTT. The rearrangement joins TRBV25-1 to TRBJ1-1, with 9 bases fitting TRBD1. The CDR3 length is 14 residues. V shed 5 bases, J shed 3 bases, and the junction held 4 bases outside the gene matches. Germline-derived CDR1 and CDR2 are MGHDK and SYGVNS.

The rearrangement links TRBV30 to TRBJ2-7, with 9 nucleotides matching TRBD1. There are 15 residues in the CDR3. V lost 2 bases and J lost 4; bases outside the gene matches: 9. CDR1 is GTSNPN, CDR2 SVGIG, per germline (reference sequence). CDR3: CAWSKGTGYYYEQYF. In DNA, the CDR3 is TGTGCCTGGAGTAAGGGGACAGGGTATTATTACGAGCAGTACTTC.

This sequence joins TRBV15 and TRBJ1-3; D not resolved. The CDR3 has 14 amino acids. CDR1 and CDR2 (germline): LNHNV, YYDKDF (reference sequence). Between the trimmed V and J ends, which lost 1 base and 0 bases, there was a span of 4 bases. As DNA, the CDR3 is TGTGCCACCAGCAGAGGAGACTCTGGAAACACCATATATTTT. It specifies CATSRGDSGNTIYF.